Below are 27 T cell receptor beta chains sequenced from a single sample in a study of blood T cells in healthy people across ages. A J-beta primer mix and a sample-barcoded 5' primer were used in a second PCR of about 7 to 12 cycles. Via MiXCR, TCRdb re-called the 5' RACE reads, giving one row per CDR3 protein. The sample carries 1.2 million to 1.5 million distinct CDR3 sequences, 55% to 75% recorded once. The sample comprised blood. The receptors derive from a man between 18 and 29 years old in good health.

The CDR3 here is CASSSDNPTVSNVYEQYF. CDR3 sequence (DNA): TGTGCCAGCAGCTCAGACAACCCGACGGTATCCAATGTCTACGAGCAGTACTTC. The rearrangement links TRBV6-1 to TRBJ2-5; D is unclear. The J call may not be correct, given that the DNA end is closer to TRBJ2-7. The CDR3 is 18 amino acids. Looked up from germline, CDR1 is MNHNS and CDR2 is SASEGT.

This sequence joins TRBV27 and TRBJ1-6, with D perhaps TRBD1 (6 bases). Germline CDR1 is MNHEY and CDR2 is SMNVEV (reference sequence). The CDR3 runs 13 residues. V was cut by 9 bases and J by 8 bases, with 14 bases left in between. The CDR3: CASRWAGDSPLHF. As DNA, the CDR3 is TGTGCCAGTAGGTGGGCAGGGGATTCACCCCTCCACTTT.

CDR3 protein: CASSQEPEEITNEKLFF. The CDR3 nucleotides read TGCGCCAGCAGCCAAGAGCCAGAGGAGATAACTAATGAAAAACTGTTTTTT. J is TRBJ1-4 and V is TRBV4-1; no definite D call. Trimming cost V 0 bases and J 1 base, with 12 bases left between them. Germline CDR1 and CDR2: MGHRA and YSYEKL. This CDR3 region has 17 residues.

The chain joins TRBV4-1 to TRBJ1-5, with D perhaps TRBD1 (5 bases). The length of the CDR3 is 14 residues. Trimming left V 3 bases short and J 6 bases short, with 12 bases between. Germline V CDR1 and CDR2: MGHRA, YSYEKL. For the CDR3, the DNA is TGCGCCAGCAGCCAGAGACAGCGGAGTCAGCCCCAGCATTTT. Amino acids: CASSQRQRSQPQHF.

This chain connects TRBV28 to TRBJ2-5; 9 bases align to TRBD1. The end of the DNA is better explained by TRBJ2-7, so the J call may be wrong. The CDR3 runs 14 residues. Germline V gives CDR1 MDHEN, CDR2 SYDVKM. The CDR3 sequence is CAATPGQGSHEQYF. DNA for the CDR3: TGTGCCGCAACTCCGGGACAGGGTTCCCACGAGCAGTACTTC.

The CDR3 protein is CASSLLTGSGTDTQYF. The CDR3 DNA reads as TGTGCCAGCAGTTTACTCACGGGATCTGGCACAGATACGCAGTATTTT. This chain joins TRBV27 and TRBJ2-3, with D perhaps TRBD2 (5 bases). The germline V gene encodes CDR1 MNHEY and CDR2 SMNVEV (reference sequence). V gave up 2 bases and J gave up 1 base, with 13 bases separating them. CDR3 length equals 16 residues.

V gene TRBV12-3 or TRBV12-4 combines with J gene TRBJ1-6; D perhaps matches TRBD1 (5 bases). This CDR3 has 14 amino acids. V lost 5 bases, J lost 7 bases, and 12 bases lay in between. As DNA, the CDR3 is TGTGCCAGCAGTCGGGACCCAAACAATTCACCCCTCCACTTT. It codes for CASSRDPNNSPLHF.

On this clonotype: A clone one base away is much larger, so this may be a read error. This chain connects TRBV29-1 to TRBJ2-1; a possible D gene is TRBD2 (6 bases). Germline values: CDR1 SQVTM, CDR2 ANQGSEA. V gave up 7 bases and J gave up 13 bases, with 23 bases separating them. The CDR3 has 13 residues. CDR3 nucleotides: TGCAGCGCTTTTCGGGGAGGCACAGAGACCCAGTTCTTC. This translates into CSAFRGGTETQFF.

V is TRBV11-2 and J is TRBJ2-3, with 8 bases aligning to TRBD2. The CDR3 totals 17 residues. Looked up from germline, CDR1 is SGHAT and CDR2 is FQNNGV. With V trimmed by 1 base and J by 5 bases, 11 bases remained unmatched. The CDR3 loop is CASSLGFGGDFRDTQYF. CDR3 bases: TGTGCCAGCAGCTTAGGCTTCGGGGGGGATTTTCGAGATACGCAGTATTTT. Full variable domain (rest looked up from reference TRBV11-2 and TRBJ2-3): EAGVAQSPRYKIIEKRQSVAFWCNPISGHATLYWYQQILGQGPKLLIQFQNNGVVDDSQLPKDRFSAERLKGVDSTLKIQPAKLEDSAVYLCASSLGFGGDFRDTQYFGPGTRLTVL.

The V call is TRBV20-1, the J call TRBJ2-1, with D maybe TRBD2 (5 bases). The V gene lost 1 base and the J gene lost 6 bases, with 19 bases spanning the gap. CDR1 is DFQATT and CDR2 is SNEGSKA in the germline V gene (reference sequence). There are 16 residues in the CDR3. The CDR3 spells CSARGVQRRTSNEQFF. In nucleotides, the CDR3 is TGCAGTGCTAGAGGTGTCCAGCGGAGAACTTCCAATGAGCAGTTCTTC.

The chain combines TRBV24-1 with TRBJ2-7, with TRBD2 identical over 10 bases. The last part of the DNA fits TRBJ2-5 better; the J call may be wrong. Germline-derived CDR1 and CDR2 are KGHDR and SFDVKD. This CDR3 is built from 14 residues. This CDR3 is CATSDGTSVETQYF. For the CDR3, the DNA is TGTGCCACCAGTGATGGGACTAGCGTAGAGACCCAGTACTTC.

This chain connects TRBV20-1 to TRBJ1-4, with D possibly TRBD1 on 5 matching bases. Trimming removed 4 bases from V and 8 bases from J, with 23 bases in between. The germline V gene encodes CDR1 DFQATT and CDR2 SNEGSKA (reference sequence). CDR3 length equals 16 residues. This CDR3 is CSATRDRTRIYEKLFF. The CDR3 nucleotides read TGCAGTGCTACCCGGGACCGTACCCGAATATACGAAAAACTGTTTTTT.

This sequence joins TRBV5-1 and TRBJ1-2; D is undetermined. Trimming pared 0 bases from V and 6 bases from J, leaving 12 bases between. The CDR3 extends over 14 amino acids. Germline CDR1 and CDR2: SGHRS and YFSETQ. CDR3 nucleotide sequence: TGCGCCAGCAGCTTGGCACCGGCTTCTGATGGCTACACCTTC. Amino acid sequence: CASSLAPASDGYTF.

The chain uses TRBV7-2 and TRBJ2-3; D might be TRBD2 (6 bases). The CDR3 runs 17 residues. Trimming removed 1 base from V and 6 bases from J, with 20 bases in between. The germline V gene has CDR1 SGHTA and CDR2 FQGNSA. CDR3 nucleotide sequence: TGTGCCAGCAGCTTAGGACTAGAGGGTCGAGCCCGCGATACGCAGTATTTT. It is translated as CASSLGLEGRARDTQYF. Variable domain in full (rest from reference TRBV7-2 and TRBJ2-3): GAGVSQSPSNKVTEKGKDVELRCDPISGHTALYWYRQSLGQGLEFLIYFQGNSAPDKSGLPSDRFSAERTGGSVSTLTIQRTQQEDSAVYLCASSLGLEGRARDTQYFGPGTRLTVL.

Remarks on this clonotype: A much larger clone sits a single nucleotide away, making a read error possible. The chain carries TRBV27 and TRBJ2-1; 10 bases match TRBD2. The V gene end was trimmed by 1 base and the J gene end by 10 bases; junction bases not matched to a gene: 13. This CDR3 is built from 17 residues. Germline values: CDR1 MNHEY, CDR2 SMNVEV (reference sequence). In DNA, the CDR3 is TGTGCCAGCAGTTTATACGCCCGGCGAGCGGGAGGGAAAGAGCAGTTCTTC. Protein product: CASSLYARRAGGKEQFF.

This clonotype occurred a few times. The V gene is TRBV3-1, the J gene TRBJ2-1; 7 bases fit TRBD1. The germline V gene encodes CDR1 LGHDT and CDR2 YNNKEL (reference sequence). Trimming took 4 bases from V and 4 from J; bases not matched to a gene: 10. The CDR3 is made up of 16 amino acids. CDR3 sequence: CASSLRDRRLYNEQFF. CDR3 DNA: TGTGCCAGCAGCCTGAGGGACAGAAGGCTTTACAATGAGCAGTTCTTC.

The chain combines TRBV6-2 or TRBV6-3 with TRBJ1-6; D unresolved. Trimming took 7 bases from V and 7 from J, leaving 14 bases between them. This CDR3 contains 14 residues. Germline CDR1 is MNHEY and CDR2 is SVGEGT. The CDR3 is CASTTVIGNSPLHF. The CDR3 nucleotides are TGTGCCAGCACCACGGTGATCGGAAATTCACCCCTCCACTTT.

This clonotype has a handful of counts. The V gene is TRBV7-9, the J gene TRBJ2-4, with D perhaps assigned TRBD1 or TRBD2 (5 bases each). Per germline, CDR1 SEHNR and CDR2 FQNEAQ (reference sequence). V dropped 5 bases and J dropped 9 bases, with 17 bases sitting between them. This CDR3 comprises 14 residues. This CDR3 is CASSPSSGPGIQYF. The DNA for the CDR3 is TGTGCCAGCAGCCCTTCTTCGGGGCCGGGCATTCAGTACTTC. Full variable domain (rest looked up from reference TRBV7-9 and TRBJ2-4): DTGVSQNPRHKITKRGQNVTFRCDPISEHNRLYWYRQTLGQGPEFLTYFQNEAQLEKSRLLSDRFSAERPKGSFSTLEIQRTEQGDSAMYLCASSPSSGPGIQYFGAGTRLSVL.

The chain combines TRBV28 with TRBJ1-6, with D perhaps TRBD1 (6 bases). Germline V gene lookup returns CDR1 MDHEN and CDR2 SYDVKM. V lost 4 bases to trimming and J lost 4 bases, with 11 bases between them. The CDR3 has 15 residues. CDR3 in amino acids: CASSYQDSYNSPLHF. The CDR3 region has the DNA TGTGCCAGCAGTTACCAGGACAGTTATAATTCACCCCTCCACTTT.

Here the CDR3 reads CASNPLDRGSDTQYF. Here the CDR3 DNA reads TGTGCCAGCAACCCCTTAGACAGGGGATCAGATACGCAGTATTTT. The chain carries TRBV27 and TRBJ2-3; 8 bases are shared with TRBD1. Germline values: CDR1 MNHEY, CDR2 SMNVEV (reference sequence). The junction had 10 bases not matched to a gene; V was cut back by 7 bases and J by 4 bases. CDR3 length: 15 residues.

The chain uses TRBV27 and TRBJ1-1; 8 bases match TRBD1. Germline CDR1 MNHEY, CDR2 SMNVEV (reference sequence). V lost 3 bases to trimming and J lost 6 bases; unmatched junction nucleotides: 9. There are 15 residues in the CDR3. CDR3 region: CASSLWGQALSEAFF. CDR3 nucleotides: TGTGCCAGCAGTTTGTGGGGACAGGCGTTGTCTGAAGCTTTCTTT.

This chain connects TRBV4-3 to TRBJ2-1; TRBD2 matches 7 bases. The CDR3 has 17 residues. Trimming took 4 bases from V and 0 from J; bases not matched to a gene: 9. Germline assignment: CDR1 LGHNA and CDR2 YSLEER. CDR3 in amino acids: CASSPQGAGSSYNEQFF. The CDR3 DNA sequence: TGCGCCAGCAGCCCCCAGGGAGCGGGGAGCTCCTACAATGAGCAGTTCTTC.

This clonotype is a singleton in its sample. This CDR3 is CASSFVGRKADTQYF. CDR3 sequence (DNA): TGTGCCAGCAGCTTCGTCGGGAGAAAGGCAGATACGCAGTATTTT. This chain connects TRBV7-2 to TRBJ2-3; weak D call: TRBD2 (6 bases). There are 15 residues in the CDR3. V lost 3 bases and J lost 4, with 14 bases in between. Germline assignment: CDR1 SGHTA and CDR2 FQGNSA.

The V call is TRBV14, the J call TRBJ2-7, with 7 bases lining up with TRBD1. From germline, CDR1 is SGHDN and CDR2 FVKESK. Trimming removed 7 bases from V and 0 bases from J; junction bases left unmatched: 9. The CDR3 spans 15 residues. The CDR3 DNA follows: TGTGCCAGCAACAAAGAAGGGGGCCGCTCCTACGAGCAGTACTTC. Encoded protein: CASNKEGGRSYEQYF.

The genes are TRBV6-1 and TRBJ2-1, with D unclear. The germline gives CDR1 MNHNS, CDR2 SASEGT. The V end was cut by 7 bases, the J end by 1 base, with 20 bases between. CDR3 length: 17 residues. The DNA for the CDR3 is TGTGCCAGCATCGGACGGGCGGACGAACGATCCTACAATGAGCAGTTCTTC. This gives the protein CASIGRADERSYNEQFF.

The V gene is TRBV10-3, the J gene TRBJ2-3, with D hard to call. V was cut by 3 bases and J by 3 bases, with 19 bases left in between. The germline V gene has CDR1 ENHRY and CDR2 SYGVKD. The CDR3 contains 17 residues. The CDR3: CAISESQALGSTDTQYF. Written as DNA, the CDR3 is TGTGCCATCAGTGAATCGCAGGCCCTCGGTTCAACAGATACGCAGTATTTT.

CDR3 DNA sequence: TGTGCCAGCAGCCATAGTAGGACCGGGGAGCTGTTTTTT. This translates into CASSHSRTGELFF. The chain has TRBV14 and TRBJ2-2, with unresolved D. Trimming cost V 3 bases and J 5 bases, with 7 bases left between them. The CDR3 is 13 amino acids. The V gene's germline CDR1 is SGHDN and CDR2 FVKESK.